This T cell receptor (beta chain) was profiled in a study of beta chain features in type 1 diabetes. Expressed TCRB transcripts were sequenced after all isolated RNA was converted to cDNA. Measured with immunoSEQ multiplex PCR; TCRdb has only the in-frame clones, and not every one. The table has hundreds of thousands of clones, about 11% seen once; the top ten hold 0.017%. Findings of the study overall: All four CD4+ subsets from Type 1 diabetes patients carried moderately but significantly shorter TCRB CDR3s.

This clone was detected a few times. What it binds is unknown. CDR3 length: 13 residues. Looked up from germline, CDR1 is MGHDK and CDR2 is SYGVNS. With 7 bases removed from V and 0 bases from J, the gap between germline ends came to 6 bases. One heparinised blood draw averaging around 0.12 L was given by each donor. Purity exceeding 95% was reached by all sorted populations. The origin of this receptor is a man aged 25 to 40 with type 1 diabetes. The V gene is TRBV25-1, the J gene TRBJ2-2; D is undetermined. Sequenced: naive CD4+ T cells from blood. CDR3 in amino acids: CASMRTNTGELFF. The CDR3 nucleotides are TGTGCCAGCATGAGAACGAACACCGGGGAGCTGTTTTTT.